This T cell receptor beta chain appears in the sequencing data of a study of CD8+ T cells in alopecia areata. Extracted RNA was reverse transcribed, and the resulting cDNA served as sequencing template. The assay was immunoSEQ multiplex PCR, and TCRdb's table has in-frame clones only and misses some. The repertoire holds 110,000 to 150,000 clones, with about 60% as singletons. A remark on this clone: Its target is not known.

The CDR3 has 17 amino acids. Per the germline V gene, CDR1 is LGHNA and CDR2 is YNFKEQ. Trimming removed 1 base at V and 5 bases at J, with 20 bases between. Points from the study as a whole: Normal skin contains resident alphabeta T cells, and these are also sequenced in scalp samples. Relative to normal scalp, lesional scalp, especially alopecia totalis/universalis, showed higher clonality.

It was from alopecia areata patients that lesional scalp punch biopsies and peripheral blood were collected. Sorting separated CD4+ and CD8+ T cells out of PBMCs. V usage is TRBV4-2 and J usage is TRBJ2-5, with D perhaps TRBD1 or TRBD2 (6 bases each). Sequenced here: CD4+ T cells sorted from blood, sampled at week 0. The receptor was derived from a human donor with alopecia areata. The chain's CDR3 is CASSQGWGRGREETQYF. The CDR3 nucleotides are TGTGCCAGCAGCCAAGGCTGGGGCAGGGGACGGGAGGAGACCCAGTACTTC.